This TCR beta chain was sequenced for a study of blood T cells in healthy people across ages. This CDR3 region has 15 residues. The V segment lost 0 bases and the J segment 7 bases; nucleotides outside the gene matches: 6. CDR1 and CDR2 from the germline V gene are MNHEY and SVGEGT. Alongside a J-beta primer mix, a sample-barcoded 5' primer served in a second PCR lasting about 7 to 11 cycles. Sequencing recovered at least 2.5 million CDR3-containing paired-end reads from each sample. Each CDR3 protein gets one entry after TCRdb re-called the 5' RACE reads with MiXCR. The sample includes about 940,000 distinct CDR3 sequences, about 44% seen only once; the top ten take around 15%. Study results and limitations: Both naive CD4+ cell counts and diversity were greater in long-lived donors than in aged donors. Diversity estimated from one million T cells was considered an underestimate.

In the case of this clonotype: Its antigen is unknown.

The source of this sequence is a man aged 30 to 45 in good health. The source material was blood. The chain combines TRBV6-2 or TRBV6-3 with TRBJ2-1, with TRBD1 matching 7 bases. The CDR3, as DNA: TGTGCCAGCAGTTACTCGATTGGGACAGTGAATGAGCAGTTCTTC. Residues: CASSYSIGTVNEQFF.